Below are 10 T cell receptor beta chains sequenced from a single sample in a study of early stage breast cancer tumors. Data came from immunoSEQ multiplex PCR; TCRdb stores just in-frame clones and leaves some out. The table lists 40,000 to 60,000 clones, roughly 83% of them singletons. The sample was blood. The receptors were gathered from a person aged 45-60 years with breast cancer.

This sequence joins TRBV7-8 and TRBJ2-5; D is perhaps TRBD2 (6 bases). Germline values: CDR1 SGHVS, CDR2 FQNEAQ. This CDR3 is 16 amino acids long. V lost 1 base and J 5 bases, leaving 17 bases between the germline ends. This CDR3 reads CASSLGPRGDLETQYF. In DNA form, the CDR3 reads TGTGCCAGCAGCTTAGGCCCGCGGGGAGACCTGGAGACCCAGTACTTC.

As to this clone: At one of its ends the junction is not consistent with the germline gene, which may arise from a read error. V usage is TRBV14 and J usage is TRBJ2-2, with TRBD2 as a possible D gene (6 bases). The CDR3 has 18 residues. Germline CDR1 is SGHDN and CDR2 is FVKESK. CDR3 coding DNA: TGTGCCAGCAGTCAAGGGTGGTCCGGGGGTAAAAACACCGGGGAGCTGTTTTTT. This sequence encodes CASSQGWSGGKNTGELFF. Combining the CDR3 with reference TRBV14 and TRBJ2-2 gives the whole variable domain EAGVTQFPSHSVIEKGQTVTLRCDPISGHDNLYWYRRVMGKEIKFLLHFVKESKQDESGMPNNRFLAERTGGTYSTLKVQPAELEDSGVYFCASSQGWSGGKNTGELFFGEGSRLTVL.

This clone was detected only a few times. This chain uses TRBV19 with TRBJ1-2, with TRBD1 as a possible D gene (5 bases). With 6 bases removed from V and 4 bases from J, the gap between germline ends came to 12 bases. CDR1 is LNHDA and CDR2 is SQIVND in the germline V gene (reference sequence). The CDR3 length is 13 residues. CDR3 sequence: CASRAGHGYGYTF. The CDR3 DNA reads TGTGCCAGTAGAGCAGGGCACGGCTATGGCTACACCTTC. The entire variable domain, with the rest obtained from reference TRBV19 and TRBJ1-2, is as follows: DGGITQSPKYLFRKEGQNVTLSCEQNLNHDAMYWYRQDPGQGLRLIYYSQIVNDFQKGDIAEGYSVSREKKESFPLTVTSAQKNPTAFYLCASRAGHGYGYTFGSGTRLTVV.

The J gene is TRBJ2-1, the V gene TRBV6-6; D is unclear. Deletions cut 0 bases from V and 9 bases from J, with 15 bases between. The CDR3 covers 15 residues. The V gene's germline CDR1 is MNHNY and CDR2 SVGAGI (reference sequence). CDR3 nucleotide sequence: TGTGCCAGCAGTTACTCTCAACCGCGTAACGGTGAGCAGTTCTTC. This sequence encodes CASSYSQPRNGEQFF.

The table lists this clone with a count of one. The chain is built from TRBV7-5 and TRBJ1-1; the DNA was not used to check the table's D call, TRBD1. TRBV7-5 is a known pseudogene. The CDR3 is made up of 16 amino acids. This CDR3 reads CVRRTGGGTDHTEAFF. CDR3 sequence (DNA): TGTGTCAGAAGAACAGGGGGGGGAACAGATCACACTGAAGCTTTCTTT.

CDR3 in amino acids: CASSARQSSYNEQFF. The CDR3 region has the DNA TGTGCCAGTAGCGCCCGTCAGAGCTCCTACAATGAGCAGTTCTTC. The V call is TRBV19, the J call TRBJ2-1; D remains unclear. The CDR3 has 15 residues. Per germline, CDR1 LNHDA and CDR2 SQIVND (reference sequence). Trimming removed 6 bases at V and 0 bases at J, with 12 bases between.

The chain links TRBV7-2 to TRBJ2-1; 9 bases are a match to TRBD1. V lost 1 base to trimming and J lost 6 bases; unmatched junction nucleotides: 4. The CDR3 covers 15 residues. Germline V lookup: CDR1 SGHTA, CDR2 FQGNSA. CDR3 loop: CASSLGDRVRNEQFF. CDR3 in DNA: TGTGCCAGCAGCTTAGGGGACAGGGTTCGCAATGAGCAGTTCTTC.

The rearrangement links TRBV2 to TRBJ1-4, with a possible D match to TRBD1 (5 bases). V was cut by 4 bases and J by 0 bases, with 6 bases left in between. This CDR3 is built from 14 residues. CDR1 SNHLY and CDR2 FYNNEI come from the germline V gene. This chain's CDR3 is CASSGQTTNEKLFF. The CDR3 coding sequence is TGTGCCAGCAGTGGACAGACAACTAATGAAAAACTGTTTTTT.

The V and J genes are TRBV10-1 and TRBJ2-1; 10 nucleotides align to TRBD1. The CDR3 consists of 16 residues. The J segment lost 3 bases and the V segment lost 8 bases, leaving 10 bases of the junction unmatched. The germline V gene has CDR1 WNHNN and CDR2 SYGVQD (reference sequence). The CDR3 DNA reads TGCGCCAGCGGAAAATCCGGGACAGGGGTCTACAATGAGCAGTTCTTC. Encoded protein: CASGKSGTGVYNEQFF.

The chain links TRBV7-8 to TRBJ2-7, with 8 bases that match TRBD1. The V and J ends lost 1 base and 2 bases, in that order; junction bases with no gene match: 10. Germline CDR1 SGHVS, CDR2 FQNEAQ. The CDR3 spans 17 residues. The CDR3, as DNA: TGTGCCAGCAGCTTAGTCTCCTGGACAGGGAGTCCCTACGAGCAGTACTTC. It yields the protein CASSLVSWTGSPYEQYF. Based on the CDR3 plus reference TRBV7-8 and TRBJ2-7, the full variable domain is GAGVSQSPRYKVAKRGQDVALRCDPISGHVSLFWYQQALGQGPEFLTYFQNEAQLDKSGLPSDRFFAERPEGSVSTLKIQRTQQEDSAVYLCASSLVSWTGSPYEQYFGPGTRLTVT.